This T cell receptor beta chain appears in the sequencing data of a study of blood T cell repertoires in COVID-19. Study details: COVID-19 samples, acute and convalescent, were from the United States, Italy and Spain.

V was pared by 0 bases and J by 8 bases, with 11 bases between. Germline assignment: CDR1 KGHSY and CDR2 FQNENV. This CDR3 region has 14 residues. The study drew participants aged roughly 18 to 95 years from approximately 23 US areas. Grouping used clinical history reported by participants in a survey and questionnaire. Source study methods: Estimation of nucleated cell counts relied on the amplification of reference gene primers. TCRdb's copy holds only in-frame clones and misses some; the assay was immunoSEQ multiplex PCR. The DNA gave D and trimming, while V, J and clone size come from that table. The sample carries around 240,000 clones, more than 70% recorded once.

Input material: PBMCs or T cells enriched from blood (not recorded which). The chain is built from TRBV16 and TRBJ2-1; possibly TRBD2 for D (5 bases). This TCR derives from a woman aged 45-65 years who had recovered from COVID-19. CDR3 coding DNA: TGTGCCAGCAGCCAATCGGGATACGGGGATGAGCAGTTCTTC. Translation: CASSQSGYGDEQFF.